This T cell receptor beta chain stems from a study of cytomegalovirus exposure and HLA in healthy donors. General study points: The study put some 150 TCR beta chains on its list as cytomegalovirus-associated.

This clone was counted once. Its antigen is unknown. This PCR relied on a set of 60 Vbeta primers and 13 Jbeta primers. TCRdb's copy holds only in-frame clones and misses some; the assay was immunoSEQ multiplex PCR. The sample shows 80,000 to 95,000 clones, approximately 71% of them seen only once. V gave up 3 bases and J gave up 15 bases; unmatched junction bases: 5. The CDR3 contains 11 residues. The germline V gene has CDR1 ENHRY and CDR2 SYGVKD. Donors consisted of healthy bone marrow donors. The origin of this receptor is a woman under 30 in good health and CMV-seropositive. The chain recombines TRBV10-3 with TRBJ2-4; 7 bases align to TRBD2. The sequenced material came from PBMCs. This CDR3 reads CAISEGGSAYF. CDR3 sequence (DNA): TGTGCCATCAGTGAAGGCGGGAGTGCGTACTTC.